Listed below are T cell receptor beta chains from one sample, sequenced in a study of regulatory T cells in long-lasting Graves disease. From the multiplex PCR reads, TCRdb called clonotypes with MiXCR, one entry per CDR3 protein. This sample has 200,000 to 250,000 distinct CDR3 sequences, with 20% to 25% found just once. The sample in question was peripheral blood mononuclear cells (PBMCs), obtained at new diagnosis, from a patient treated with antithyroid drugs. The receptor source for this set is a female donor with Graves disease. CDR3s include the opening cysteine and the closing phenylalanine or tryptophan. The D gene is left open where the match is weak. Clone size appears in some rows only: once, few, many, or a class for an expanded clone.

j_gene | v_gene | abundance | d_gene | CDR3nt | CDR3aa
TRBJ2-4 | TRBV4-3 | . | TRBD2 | TGCGCCAGCAGCCCACTCGCGGGAGGGCCGAACATTCAGTACTTC | CASSPLAGGPNIQYF
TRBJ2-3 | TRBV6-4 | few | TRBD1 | TGTGCCACCTCCGGGACAGGGGGAACAGATACGCAGTATTTT | CATSGTGGTDTQYF
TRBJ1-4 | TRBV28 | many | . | TGTGCCGTACAGGGAACTAATGAAAAACTGTTTTTT | CAVQGTNEKLFF
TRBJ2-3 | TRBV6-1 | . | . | TGTGCCAGCACCCGCCCCGGGCCAGGGGCCACAGATACGCAGTATTTT | CASTRPGPGATDTQYF
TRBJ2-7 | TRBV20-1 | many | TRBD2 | TGCGCCGGGGGGGTCAGGGGCCTTCGCGAGCAGTACTTC | CAGGVRGLREQYF
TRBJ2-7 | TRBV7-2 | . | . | TGTGCCAGCAGCTCAGAGTGGGACACTTCCTACGAGCAGTACTTC | CASSSEWDTSYEQYF
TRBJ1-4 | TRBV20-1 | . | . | TGCAGTGCTGGCGATGAAAAACTGTTTTTT | CSAGDEKLFF
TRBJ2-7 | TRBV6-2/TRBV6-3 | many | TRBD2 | TGTGCCAGCAGTAAAAGCGGGAGATCCTACGAGCAGTACTTC | CASSKSGRSYEQYF
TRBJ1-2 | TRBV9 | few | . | TGTGCCAGCAGCGACCCAGTACGCGGCTACACCTTC | CASSDPVRGYTF
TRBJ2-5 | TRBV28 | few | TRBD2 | TGTGCCAGCAGCCAAGAGGCGGGGGGACAAGAGACCCAGTACTTC | CASSQEAGGQETQYF
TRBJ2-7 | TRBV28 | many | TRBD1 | TGTGCCAGCAAATTAGAGGGACAGATCTACGAGCAGTACTTC | CASKLEGQIYEQYF
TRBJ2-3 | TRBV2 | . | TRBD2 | TGTGCCAGCAGGGAAACTAGCGGGGGGGCTTCAGATACGCAGTATTTT | CASRETSGGASDTQYF
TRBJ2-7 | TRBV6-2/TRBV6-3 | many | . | TGTGCCAGCAGTCAAGGGGACTACGAGCAGTACTTC | CASSQGDYEQYF
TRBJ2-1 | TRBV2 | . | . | TGTGCCAGCACGGAGGGCAACTCCTACAATGAGCAGTTCTTC | CASTEGNSYNEQFF
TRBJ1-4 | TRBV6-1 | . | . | TGTGCCAGCGGAACTAAGGGCCTGGGGCATGAAAAACTGCTTTTT | CASGTKGLGHEKLLF
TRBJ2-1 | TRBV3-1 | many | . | TGTGCCAGCAGCCCCCGCCCAAGGACTCCTAACAATGAGCAGTTCTTC | CASSPRPRTPNNEQFF
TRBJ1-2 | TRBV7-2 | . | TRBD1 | TGTGCCAGCGGCGCCCGGGACAGGGGAAGGGGCTACACCTTC | CASGARDRGRGYTF
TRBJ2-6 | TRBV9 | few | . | TGTGCCAGCAGCGATAGGGGCGGACATTACTCTGGGGCCAACGTCCTGACTTTC | CASSDRGGHYSGANVLTF
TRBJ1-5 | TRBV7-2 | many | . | TGTGCCAGCAGTAAGACCCCGGCAGGCAATCAGCCCCAGCATTTT | CASSKTPAGNQPQHF
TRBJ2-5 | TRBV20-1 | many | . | TGCAGTGCAACCAGGGTCCAAGAGACCCAGTACTTC | CSATRVQETQYF
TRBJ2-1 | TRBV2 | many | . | TGTGCCAGCAGTGAGACAGCTCCTTATGAGCAGTTCTTC | CASSETAPYEQFF
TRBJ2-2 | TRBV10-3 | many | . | TGTGCCACCGGAGAACAGGGTTTGGACACCGGGGAGCTGTTTTTT | CATGEQGLDTGELFF
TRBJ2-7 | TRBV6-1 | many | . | TGTGCCAGCAGAGAATCACGGGAGACGGGGCAGTACTTC | CASRESRETGQYF
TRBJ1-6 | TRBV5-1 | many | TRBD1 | TGCGCCAGCCGAGTGAGTATGACAGGGCGAAATTCACCCCTCCACTTT | CASRVSMTGRNSPLHF
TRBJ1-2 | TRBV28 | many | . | TGTGCCAGCAGTTCCCAGGACGGCTATGGCTACACCTTC | CASSSQDGYGYTF
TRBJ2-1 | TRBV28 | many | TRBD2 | TGTGCCAGCAGACAACTAGCGGGGGGGCTATACAATGAGCAGTTCTTC | CASRQLAGGLYNEQFF
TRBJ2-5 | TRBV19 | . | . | TGTGCCAGTAGTATAGGCAGGCAAGAGACCCAGTACTTC | CASSIGRQETQYF
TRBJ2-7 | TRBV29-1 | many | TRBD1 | TGCAGCGTTGTGGGGACAGGGGTCTTCTACGAGCAGTACTTC | CSVVGTGVFYEQYF
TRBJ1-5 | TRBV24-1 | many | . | TGTGCCACCAGTGGTAGTAATAGCAATCAGCCCCAGCATTTT | CATSGSNSNQPQHF
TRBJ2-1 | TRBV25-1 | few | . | TGTGCCAGCAGTGAAGGCCGGGCTAGGGCGGATGAGCAGTTCTTC | CASSEGRARADEQFF
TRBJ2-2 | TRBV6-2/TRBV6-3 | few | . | TGTGCCAGCAGTTACGCGTGGGCAAACACCGGGGAGCTGTTTTTT | CASSYAWANTGELFF
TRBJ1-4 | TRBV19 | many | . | TGTGCCAGCCGGGTCTCCGATGAAAAACTGTTTTTT | CASRVSDEKLFF
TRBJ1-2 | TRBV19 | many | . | TGTGCCAGTAGTTCGTCGGCCGAGTCCCCATATGGCTACACCTTC | CASSSSAESPYGYTF
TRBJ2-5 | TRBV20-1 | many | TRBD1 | TGCAGTCAAGGGGGACAGGGGAGTACGGCCCAGTACTTC | CSQGGQGSTAQYF
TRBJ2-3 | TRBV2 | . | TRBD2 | TGTGCCAGCAGCGATAACGCTCGAGTAGCGGGGGGCACAGATACGCAGTATTTT | CASSDNARVAGGTDTQYF
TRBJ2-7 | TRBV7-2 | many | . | TGTGCCAGCAGCTTAGCTGGGCTAGCTTGGGACTACGAGCAGTACTTC | CASSLAGLAWDYEQYF
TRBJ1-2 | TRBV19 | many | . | TGTGCCAGTAGAGACAGATATGGCTACACCTTC | CASRDRYGYTF
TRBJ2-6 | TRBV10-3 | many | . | TGTGCCATCAGTGACGAGTATGGGACAAGACGTTCTGGGGCCAACGTCCTGACTTTC | CAISDEYGTRRSGANVLTF
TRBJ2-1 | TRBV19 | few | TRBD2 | TGTGCCAGTAGTATAGCCCCCGATAGCGGGAGGGCCCATGAGCAGTTCTTC | CASSIAPDSGRAHEQFF
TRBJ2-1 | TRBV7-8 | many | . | TGTGCCAGCAGCTTCCGGGGGCTGGGTAATGAGCAGTTCTTC | CASSFRGLGNEQFF
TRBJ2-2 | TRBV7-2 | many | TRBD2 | TGTGCCAGCAGCCCGCGGGGGGGGGGAGTGTTCACCGGGGAGCTGTTTTTT | CASSPRGGGVFTGELFF
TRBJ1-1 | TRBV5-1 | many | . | TGCGCCAGCAGCCCCCGGGGAACCATGAACACTGAAGCTTTCTTT | CASSPRGTMNTEAFF
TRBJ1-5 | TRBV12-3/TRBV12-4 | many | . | TGTGCCAGCAGTTCCCCGATAGGCGCGGGTCAGCCCCAGCATTTT | CASSSPIGAGQPQHF